This T cell receptor (beta chain) was observed in a study of OX40 agonist ivuxolimab in advanced cancers. The overall study: The dose-escalation cohort had hepatocellular carcinoma, melanoma, renal cell or head and neck cancer.

The CDR3 totals 15 residues. Germline V lookup: CDR1 SGHVS, CDR2 FQNEAQ. Trimming pared 5 bases from V and 0 bases from J, leaving 13 bases between. Profiled with immunoSEQ multiplex PCR; TCRdb holds only in-frame clones, not every one. The sample has about 35,000 clones; roughly 85% are singletons. This clone was seen more than once but under ten times. The chain joins TRBV7-8 to TRBJ1-2, with D tentatively TRBD1 (5 bases). This specimen consisted of CD4+ or CD8+ T cells sorted from blood, obtained in a trial of the OX40 agonist ivuxolimab. This sequence was found in an adult with an advanced solid tumor such as melanoma, head and neck, liver or kidney cancer. DNA of the CDR3: TGTGCCAGCAGCGCCCTAGGGGCAGCTAACTATGGCTACACCTTC. Encoded protein: CASSALGAANYGYTF.